This TCR beta chain was found in a study of technical replicates of blood from a few donors. TCRdb's copy holds only in-frame clones and misses some; the assay was immunoSEQ multiplex PCR. The sample records about 81,000 clones, approximately 80% being singletons. This receptor was identified in a human donor in good health. Some clones in this sample may be carry-over from other donors' samples. Sequenced sample: PBMCs.

The CDR3 bases are TGCGCCAGCAGCCAAGATCTAGGGGGTGTCACTGAAGCTTTCTTT. Its protein product is CASSQDLGGVTEAFF. The chain couples TRBV4-1 to TRBJ1-1; a possible D gene is TRBD1 (6 bases). The CDR3 is 15 residues long. The V end lost 0 bases, the J end lost 4 bases, and 12 bases lay between the germline ends. Germline-derived CDR1 and CDR2 are MGHRA and YSYEKL.